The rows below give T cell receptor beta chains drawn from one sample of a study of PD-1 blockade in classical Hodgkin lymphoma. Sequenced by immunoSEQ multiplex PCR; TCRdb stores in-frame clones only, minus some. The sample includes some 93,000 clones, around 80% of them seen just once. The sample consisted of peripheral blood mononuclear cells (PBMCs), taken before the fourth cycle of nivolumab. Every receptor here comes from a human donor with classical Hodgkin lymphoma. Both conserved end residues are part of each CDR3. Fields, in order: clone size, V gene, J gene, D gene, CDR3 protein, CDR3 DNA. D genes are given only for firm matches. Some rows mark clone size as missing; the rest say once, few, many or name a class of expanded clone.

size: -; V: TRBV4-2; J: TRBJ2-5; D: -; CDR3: CASSQVGGVRETQYF; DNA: TGTGCCAGCAGCCAAGTGGGAGGAGTACGGGAGACCCAGTACTTC
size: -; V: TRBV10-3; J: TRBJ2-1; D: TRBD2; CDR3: CAISATSGGYNEQFF; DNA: TGTGCCATCAGTGCTACTAGCGGTGGGTACAATGAGCAGTTCTTC
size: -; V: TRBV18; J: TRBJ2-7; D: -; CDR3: CASFMAGSYEQYF; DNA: TGTGCCAGCTTCATGGCCGGGAGCTACGAGCAGTACTTC
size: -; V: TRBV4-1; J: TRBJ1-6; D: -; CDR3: CASSQDPPGLSGSYNSPLHF; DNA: TGCGCCAGCAGCCAAGACCCCCCGGGATTATCAGGATCATATAATTCACCCCTCCACTTT
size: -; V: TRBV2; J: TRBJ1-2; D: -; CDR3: CASSEGTAYGYTF; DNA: TGTGCCAGCAGTGAAGGGACAGCCTATGGCTACACCTTC
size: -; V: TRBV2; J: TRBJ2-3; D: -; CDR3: CASHKLRTDTQYF; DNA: TGTGCCAGCCACAAACTGCGCACAGATACGCAGTATTTT
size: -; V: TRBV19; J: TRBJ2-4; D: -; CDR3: CASSIVPGGTQYF; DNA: TGTGCCAGTAGTATTGTCCCTGGCGGAACTCAGTACTTC
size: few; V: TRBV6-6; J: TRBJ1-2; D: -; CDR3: CASSDNPRGYTF; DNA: TGTGCCAGCAGTGACAACCCCAGGGGCTACACCTTC
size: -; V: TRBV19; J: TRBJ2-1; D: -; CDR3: CASSGLDNEQFF; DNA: TGTGCCAGTAGTGGGTTGGACAATGAGCAGTTCTTC
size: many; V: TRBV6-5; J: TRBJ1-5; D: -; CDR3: CASSYTANQPQHF; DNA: TGTGCCAGCAGTTATACAGCCAATCAGCCCCAGCATTTT
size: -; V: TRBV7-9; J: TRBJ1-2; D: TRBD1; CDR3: CASKPTGQSYGYTF; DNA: TGTGCCAGTAAACCGACAGGGCAGAGCTATGGCTACACCTTC
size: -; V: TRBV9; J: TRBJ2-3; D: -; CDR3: CASSDRGVDTQYF; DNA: TGTGCCAGCAGCGATAGAGGGGTGGATACGCAGTATTTT
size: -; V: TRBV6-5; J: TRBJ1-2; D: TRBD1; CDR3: CASSYWTGSRGGYTF; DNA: TGTGCCAGCAGTTACTGGACAGGGAGTCGTGGAGGCTACACCTTC
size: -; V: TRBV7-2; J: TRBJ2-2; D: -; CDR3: CASSFDRNTGELFF; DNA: TGTGCCAGCAGCTTTGACAGAAACACCGGGGAGCTGTTTTTT
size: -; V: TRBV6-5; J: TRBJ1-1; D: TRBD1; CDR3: CASRDDRGGRTEAFF; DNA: TGTGCCAGCAGGGACGACAGGGGAGGTAGGACTGAAGCTTTCTTT
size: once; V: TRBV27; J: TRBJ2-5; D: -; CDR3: CATSLTLTTKTQYF; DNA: TGTGCCACCTCACTCACCTTGACAACGAAGACCCAGTACTTC
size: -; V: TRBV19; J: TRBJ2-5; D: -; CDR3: CASSMGGTEETQYF; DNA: TGTGCCAGTAGTATGGGAGGGACAGAAGAGACCCAGTACTTC
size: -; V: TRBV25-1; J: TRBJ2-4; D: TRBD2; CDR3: CASSEWERRGGHQNIQYF; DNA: TGTGCCAGCAGTGAATGGGAACGGCGGGGGGGGCACCAAAACATTCAGTACTTC
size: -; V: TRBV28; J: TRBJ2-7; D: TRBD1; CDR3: CASSLGQGAGYEQYF; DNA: TGTGCCAGCAGTTTGGGACAGGGGGCGGGGTACGAGCAGTACTTC
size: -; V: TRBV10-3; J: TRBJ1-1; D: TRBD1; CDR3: CAISQTGANTEAFF; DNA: TGTGCCATCAGCCAGACAGGGGCTAACACTGAAGCTTTCTTT
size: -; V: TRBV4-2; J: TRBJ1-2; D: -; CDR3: CASSQDLGDGYTF; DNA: TGTGCCAGCAGCCAAGATCTAGGGGATGGCTACACCTTC
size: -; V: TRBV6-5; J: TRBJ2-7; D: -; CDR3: CASSYVGAPVEQYF; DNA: TGTGCCAGCAGTTACGTAGGGGCCCCCGTCGAGCAGTACTTC
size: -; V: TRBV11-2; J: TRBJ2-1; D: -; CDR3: CASSLDQLGEQFF; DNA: TGTGCCAGCAGCTTAGACCAACTAGGGGAGCAGTTCTTC
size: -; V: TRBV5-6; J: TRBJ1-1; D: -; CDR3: CASSLAGSTEAFF; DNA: TGTGCCAGCAGCTTGGCAGGGAGCACTGAAGCTTTCTTT
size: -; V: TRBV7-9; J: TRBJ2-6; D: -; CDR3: CASSLSPGANVLTF; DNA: TGTGCCAGCAGCTTGTCGCCCGGGGCCAACGTCCTGACTTTC
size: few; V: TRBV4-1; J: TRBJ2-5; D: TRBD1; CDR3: CASSQDPGQGRETQYF; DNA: TGCGCCAGCAGCCAAGATCCCGGACAGGGCCGGGAGACCCAGTACTTC
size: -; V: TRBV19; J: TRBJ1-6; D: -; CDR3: CASRRSSYNSPLHF; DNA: TGTGCCAGTAGGCGAAGCTCCTATAATTCACCCCTCCACTTT
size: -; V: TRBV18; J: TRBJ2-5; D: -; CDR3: CASSPQGPQETQYF; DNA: TGTGCCAGCTCACCGCAGGGGCCCCAAGAGACCCAGTACTTC
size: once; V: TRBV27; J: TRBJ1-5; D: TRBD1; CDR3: CASSPWDRAGNQPQHF; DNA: TGTGCCAGCAGCCCTTGGGACAGGGCTGGCAATCAGCCCCAGCATTTT